This T cell receptor beta chain was captured by sequencing in a study of cytomegalovirus exposure and HLA in healthy donors. Findings of the study overall: Judged likely to be a sequencing artifact was a cluster of highly shared sequence variants. Using a false discovery rate of 0.05, a later analysis showed that approximately 18,000 TCR beta sequences were associated with HLA alleles.

Regarding this clone: The target antigen is unknown.

13 Jbeta primers and 60 Vbeta primers were used for the PCR. The assay was immunoSEQ multiplex PCR, and TCRdb's table has in-frame clones only and misses some. Here the sample spans roughly 150,000 clones, about four fifths being singletons. This CDR3 contains 14 residues. CDR1 is SGDLS and CDR2 is YYNGEE in the germline V gene. Unmatched junction bases numbered 12, after V lost 4 bases and J lost 12 bases. The sample was PBMCs. The receptor was derived from a man aged 45-65 years in good health and CMV-seropositive. This chain joins TRBV9 and TRBJ2-7; 11 nucleotides agree with TRBD1. Here the CDR3 DNA reads TGTGCCAGCAGCCCTCGGACAGGGGGCGACCTCCCGTACTTC. This codes for CASSPRTGGDLPYF.